This TCR beta chain was profiled in a study of T cell therapy after organ transplantation (dated by TCRdb to about 2019). In the study overall: The therapy products consisted of autologous CMV-specific T cells grown in vitro for around 14 days using a peptide pool of 30 HLA class I and II CMV epitopes. Of the approximately ten patients, only 7 or 8 had long-term post-therapy samples available. Patients were given up to 6 doses of T cells at 2-week intervals and were followed for 29 weeks after finishing therapy. Long-term post-therapy blood samples were collected 20 to 29 weeks after completion of therapy. Most of the ten patients were classed as clinical responders and two as nonresponders. An open-label phase I trial of autologous CMV-specific adoptive T cell therapy in solid-organ transplant recipients was the basis for the study, which was a follow-up TRBV repertoire analysis. Across 2 to 6 intravenous infusions, patients got a median of 1.92 x 10^8 CMV-specific T cells.

Trimming removed 1 base from V and 3 bases from J; the gene matches leave 12 bases unexplained. Measured from the cysteine to the phenylalanine, the CDR3 is 18 residues long. The sequence is cut down to CDR3 DNA, 54 bases in frame from base 1. Looking up the germline V gene yields CDR1 LGHNA and CDR2 YSLEER. The paper's findings and limits, for the study overall: Reconstitution after therapy appeared to involve both transferred clonotypes and endogenous clonotypes that were not detected in the therapy products. Fold change in CD8 clonality after therapy inversely correlated with pretherapy clonality, suggesting less biased repertoires were more receptive to remodeling. Because the cohort was small, confounders such as concurrent antirejection and antiviral medications could not be assessed. Reduced sample coverage from poor CD8+ T cell yield may be reflected in the few expansions detected in nonresponders. Nonresponders showed marked pretherapy clonal expansions with minimal repertoire change after therapy.

Using the immunoSEQ two-step, bias-controlled multiplex PCR assay, TRB CDR3 regions were amplified from genomic DNA. An Illumina NextSeq 500 was used to sequence the CDR3 libraries. In the original analysis: The immunoSEQ Analyzer platform was used for the initial alignment and bioinformatics, which included bias normalization against synthetic CDR3 analogs. Annotation of V, D and J genes followed the definitions in the IMGT database. Additional TRBV analyses were carried out with default settings in VDJtools version 1.1.10 and the R package tcR version 2.2.1.11. GLIPH analysis was done using default settings in version 1.0. To test for significant clonotype frequency changes in CDR3 sequences with at least 5 reads, a 2-sided binomial test with Benjamini-Hochberg correction (alpha = 0.01) was used. TCRdb stores this immuneACCESS table with in-frame sequences only. Part of the clones is absent; in the studies checked, under half of the shortfall reflects unresolved V genes, and no reason is known for the rest. V, J and clone size are those of that table, while D and trimming were read from the DNA. For this sample the table gives over 20,000 clones, of which 84% were detected only once. The ten largest clones take up about 35% of the sample.

What this sample's time point label stands for: 20-29 weeks after completion of therapy. Patients were solid-organ transplant recipients with drug-resistant/recurrent cytomegalovirus. Approximately nine trial participants were selected for repertoire analysis based on availability of post-therapy peripheral blood mononuclear cells. Viable CD3+CD8+CD4- lymphocytes were isolated from PBMCs by sorting on a BD FACSAria III. The Qiagen DNeasy Kit was used to extract genomic DNA from sorted cells. Regarding this clone: The clone's antigen remains unknown. Within one base of it there is no much larger clone, and no base qualities were kept.

The sequence was collected from a human patient who had received a solid organ transplant and had CMV disease. After a transplant, some T cells may be the graft donor's own cells. Sequenced material: CD8+ T cells from blood, taken after autologous CMV-specific T cell therapy. The chain links TRBV4-3 with TRBJ1-5; 7 central nucleotides agree with TRBD1. The nucleotides read TGCGCCAGCAGCCAAGCCCTCGACAGGGAGTTTGACAATCAGCCCCAGCATTTT. Its translation reads: CASSQALDREFDNQPQHF.